This T cell receptor (beta chain) was profiled in a study of cytomegalovirus exposure and HLA in healthy donors. Healthy individuals who donated bone marrow served as the donors. To note about this clone: What it recognizes is unknown.

This PCR relied on a set of 60 Vbeta primers and 13 Jbeta primers. Profiling relied on immunoSEQ multiplex PCR, and the TCRdb table lists in-frame clones only, not all of them. The data contain over 100,000 clones, approximately 73% of them singletons. Study results and limitations: For TCR beta chains, V- and J-gene trimming was later linked to a missense DCLRE1C variant. The authors confirmed in vitro that three CMV-associated chains were specific for CMV antigens.

Material for sequencing was PBMCs. The TCR was taken from a man aged 40-55 years in good health and CMV-seronegative.

CDR3 sequence: CASSLFKGTAAYQETQYF. The CDR3 DNA reads TGTGCCAGCAGCTTGTTTAAGGGGACAGCCGCGTACCAAGAGACCCAGTACTTC. The V call is TRBV5-8, the J call TRBJ2-5; 7 bases align to TRBD1. The germline gives CDR1 SGHTS, CDR2 YDEGEE. The ends lost 1 base at V and 0 bases at J; junction bases unmatched: 12. CDR3 length equals 18 residues.